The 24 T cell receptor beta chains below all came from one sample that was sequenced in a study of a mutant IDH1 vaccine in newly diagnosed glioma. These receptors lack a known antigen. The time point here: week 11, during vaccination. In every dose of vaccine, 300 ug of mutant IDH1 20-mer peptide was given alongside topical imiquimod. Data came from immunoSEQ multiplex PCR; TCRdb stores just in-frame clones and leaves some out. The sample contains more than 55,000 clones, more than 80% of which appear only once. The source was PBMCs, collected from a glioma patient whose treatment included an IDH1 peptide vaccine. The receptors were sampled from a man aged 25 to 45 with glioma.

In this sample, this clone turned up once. The CDR3: CASSETGANTGELFF. CDR3 coding DNA: TGTGCCAGCAGCGAGACAGGGGCGAACACCGGGGAGCTGTTTTTT. This chain joins TRBV7-3 and TRBJ2-2, with 8 bases identical to TRBD1. This CDR3 has 15 amino acids. Germline lookup yields CDR1 SGHTA and CDR2 FQGTGA. J was trimmed by 0 bases and V by 5 bases; bases with no gene match: 2.

In DNA form, the CDR3 reads TGTGCCAGCAGCACCCTTCTGAGGGGGGGCTTTAAGTGTGAGCAGTTCTTC. It translates to CASSTLLRGGFKCEQFF. J is TRBJ2-1 and V is TRBV21-1; the table's D gene call, TRBD2, was not cross checked with the DNA. TRBV21-1 is recorded as a pseudogene. The CDR3 is 17 residues long.

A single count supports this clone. The CDR3 here is CASSPNVAGEDEQYF. Here the CDR3 DNA reads TGTGCCAGCTCACCAAACGTGGCAGGGGAGGACGAGCAGTACTTC. The J gene is TRBJ2-7, the V gene TRBV18; D may match TRBD1 or TRBD2 (6 bases each). This CDR3 has 15 residues. V dropped 2 bases and J dropped 5 bases, with 16 bases sitting between them. The germline V gene encodes CDR1 KGHSH and CDR2 LQKENI.

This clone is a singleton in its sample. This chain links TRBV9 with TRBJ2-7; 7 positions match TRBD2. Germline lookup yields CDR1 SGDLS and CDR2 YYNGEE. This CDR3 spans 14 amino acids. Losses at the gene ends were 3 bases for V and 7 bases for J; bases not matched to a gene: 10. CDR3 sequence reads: CASSARGGLGEQYF. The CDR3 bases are TGTGCCAGCAGCGCCCGCGGGGGTCTGGGAGAGCAGTACTTC. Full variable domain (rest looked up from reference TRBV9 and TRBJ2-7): DSGVTQTPKHLITATGQRVTLRCSPRSGDLSVYWYQQSLDQGLQFLIQYYNGEERAKGNILERFSAQQFPDLHSELNLSSLELGDSALYFCASSARGGLGEQYFGPGTRLTVT.

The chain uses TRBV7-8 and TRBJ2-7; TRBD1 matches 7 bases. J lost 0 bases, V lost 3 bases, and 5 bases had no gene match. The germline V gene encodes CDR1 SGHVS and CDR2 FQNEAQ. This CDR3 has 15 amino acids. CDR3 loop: CASSLGQTYSYEQYF. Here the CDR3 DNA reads TGTGCCAGCAGCTTGGGACAGACTTACTCCTACGAGCAGTACTTC.

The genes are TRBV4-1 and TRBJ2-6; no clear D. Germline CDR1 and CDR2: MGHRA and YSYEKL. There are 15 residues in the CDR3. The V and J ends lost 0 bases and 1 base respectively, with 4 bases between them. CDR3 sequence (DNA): TGCGCCAGCAGCCAAGAGGAGTCTGGGGCCAACGTCCTGACTTTC. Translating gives CASSQEESGANVLTF.

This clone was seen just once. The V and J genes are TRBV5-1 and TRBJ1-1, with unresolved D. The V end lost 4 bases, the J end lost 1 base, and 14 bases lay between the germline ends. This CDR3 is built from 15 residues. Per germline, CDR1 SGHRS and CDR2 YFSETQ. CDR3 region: CASSQDSRPNTEAFF. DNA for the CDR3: TGCGCCAGCAGCCAAGATAGCAGGCCGAACACTGAAGCTTTCTTT.

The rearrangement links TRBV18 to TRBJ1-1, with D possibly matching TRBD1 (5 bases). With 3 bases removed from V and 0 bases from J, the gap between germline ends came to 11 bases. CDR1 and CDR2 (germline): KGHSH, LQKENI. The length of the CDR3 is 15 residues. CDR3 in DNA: TGTGCCAGCTCACCCTGGGACTACTTGAACACTGAAGCTTTCTTT. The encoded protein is CASSPWDYLNTEAFF.

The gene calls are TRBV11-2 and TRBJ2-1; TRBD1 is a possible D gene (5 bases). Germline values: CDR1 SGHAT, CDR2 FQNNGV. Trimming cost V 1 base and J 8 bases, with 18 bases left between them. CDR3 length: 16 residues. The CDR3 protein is CASSLVGQGLHHEQFF. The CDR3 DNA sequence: TGTGCCAGCAGCTTAGTAGGCCAGGGCCTGCACCATGAGCAGTTCTTC.

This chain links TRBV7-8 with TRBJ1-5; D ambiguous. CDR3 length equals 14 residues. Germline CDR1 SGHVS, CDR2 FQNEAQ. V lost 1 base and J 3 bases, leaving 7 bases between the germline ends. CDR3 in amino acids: CASSLDFPNQPQHF. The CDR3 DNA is TGTGCCAGCAGCTTAGATTTCCCCAATCAGCCCCAGCATTTT.

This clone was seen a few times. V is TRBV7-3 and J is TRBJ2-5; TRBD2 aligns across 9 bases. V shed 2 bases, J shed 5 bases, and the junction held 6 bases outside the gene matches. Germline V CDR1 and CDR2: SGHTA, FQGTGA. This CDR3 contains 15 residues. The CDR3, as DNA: TGTGCCAGCAGCTTAGGCGGGAGGGCCGGCGAGACCCAGTACTTC. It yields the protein CASSLGGRAGETQYF.

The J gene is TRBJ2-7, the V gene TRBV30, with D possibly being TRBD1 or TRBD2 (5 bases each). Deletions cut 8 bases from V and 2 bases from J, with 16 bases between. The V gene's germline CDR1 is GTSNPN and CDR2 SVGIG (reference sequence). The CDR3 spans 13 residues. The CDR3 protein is CASSGTATYEQYF. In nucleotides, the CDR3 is TGTGCCAGCTCCGGGACGGCGACCTACGAGCAGTACTTC.

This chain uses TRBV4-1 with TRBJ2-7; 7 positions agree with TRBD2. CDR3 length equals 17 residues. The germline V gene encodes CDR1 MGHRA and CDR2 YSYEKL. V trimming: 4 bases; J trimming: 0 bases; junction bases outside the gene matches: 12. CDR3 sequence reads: CASSLFPAGGSSYEQYF. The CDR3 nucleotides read TGCGCCAGCAGCCTGTTCCCGGCAGGCGGGAGCTCCTACGAGCAGTACTTC.

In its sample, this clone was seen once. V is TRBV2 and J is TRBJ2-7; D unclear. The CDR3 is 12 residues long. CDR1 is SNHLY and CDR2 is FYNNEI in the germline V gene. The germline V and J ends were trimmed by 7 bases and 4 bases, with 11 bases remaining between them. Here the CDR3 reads CASTGKDYEQYF. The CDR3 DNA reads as TGTGCCAGCACGGGCAAGGATTACGAGCAGTACTTC.

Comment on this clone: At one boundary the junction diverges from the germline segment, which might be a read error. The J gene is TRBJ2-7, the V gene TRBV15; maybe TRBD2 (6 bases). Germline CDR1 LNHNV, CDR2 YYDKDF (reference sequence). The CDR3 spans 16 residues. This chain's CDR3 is CATNRVGGAFSYEQYF. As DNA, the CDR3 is TGTGCCACCAACAGAGTCGGCGGGGCCTTCTCCTACGAGCAGTACTTC.

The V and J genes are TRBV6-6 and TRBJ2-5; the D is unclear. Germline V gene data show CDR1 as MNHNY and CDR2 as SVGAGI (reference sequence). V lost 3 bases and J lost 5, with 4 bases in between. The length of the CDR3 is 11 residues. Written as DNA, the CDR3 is TGTGCCAGCAGTTATTTTGAGACCCAGTACTTC. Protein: CASSYFETQYF.

This CDR3 reads CAWTAASWGSPLHF. The CDR3 DNA follows: TGTGCCTGGACGGCCGCCTCTTGGGGTTCACCCCTCCACTTT. The chain recombines TRBV30 with TRBJ1-6; D remains unclear. CDR3 length: 14 residues. Germline CDR1 is GTSNPN and CDR2 is SVGIG (reference sequence). The germline V and J ends were trimmed by 4 bases and 9 bases, with 16 bases remaining between them.

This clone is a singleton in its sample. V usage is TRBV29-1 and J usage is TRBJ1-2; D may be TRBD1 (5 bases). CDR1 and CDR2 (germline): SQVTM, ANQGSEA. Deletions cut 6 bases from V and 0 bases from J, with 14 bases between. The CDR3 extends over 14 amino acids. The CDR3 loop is CSVAGTETNYGYTF. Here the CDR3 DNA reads TGCAGCGTCGCCGGGACCGAGACTAACTATGGCTACACCTTC.

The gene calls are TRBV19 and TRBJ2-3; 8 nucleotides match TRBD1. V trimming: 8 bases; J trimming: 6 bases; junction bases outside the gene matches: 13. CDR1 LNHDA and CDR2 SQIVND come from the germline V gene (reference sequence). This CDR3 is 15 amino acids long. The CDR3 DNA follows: TGTGCCAGTTCCCTCTACAGGGGGTGGTCGGATACGCAGTATTTT. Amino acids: CASSLYRGWSDTQYF.

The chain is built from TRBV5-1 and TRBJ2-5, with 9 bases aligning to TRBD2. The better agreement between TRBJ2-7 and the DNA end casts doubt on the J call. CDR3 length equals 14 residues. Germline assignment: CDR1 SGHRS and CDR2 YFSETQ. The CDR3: CASRQDSGSYEQYF. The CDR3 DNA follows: TGCGCCAGCAGACAGGATAGCGGGAGTTACGAGCAGTACTTC.

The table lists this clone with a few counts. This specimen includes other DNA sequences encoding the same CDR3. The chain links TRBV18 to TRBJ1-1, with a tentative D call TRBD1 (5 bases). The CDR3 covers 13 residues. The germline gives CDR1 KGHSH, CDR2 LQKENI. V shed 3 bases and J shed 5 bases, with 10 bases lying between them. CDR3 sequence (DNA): TGTGCCAGCTCACCCCTGGGGGGGACTGAAGCTTTCTTT. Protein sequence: CASSPLGGTEAFF. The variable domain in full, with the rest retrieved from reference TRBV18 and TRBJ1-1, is NAGVMQNPRHLVRRRGQEARLRCSPMKGHSHVYWYRQLPEEGLKFMVYLQKENIIDESGMPKERFSAEFPKEGPSILRIQQVVRGDSAAYFCASSPLGGTEAFFGQGTRLTVV.

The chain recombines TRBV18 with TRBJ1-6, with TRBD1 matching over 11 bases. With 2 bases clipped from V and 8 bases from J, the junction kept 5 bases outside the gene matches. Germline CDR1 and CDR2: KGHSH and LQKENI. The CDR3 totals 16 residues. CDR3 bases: TGTGCCAGCTCACCAGGACAGGGGGCCACCGATTCACCCCTCCACTTT. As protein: CASSPGQGATDSPLHF.

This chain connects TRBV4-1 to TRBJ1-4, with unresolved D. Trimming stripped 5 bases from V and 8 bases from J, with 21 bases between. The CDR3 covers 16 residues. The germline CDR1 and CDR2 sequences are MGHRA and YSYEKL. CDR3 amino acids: CASSSTKGRRGEKLFF. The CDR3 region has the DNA TGCGCCAGCAGCTCGACAAAGGGCCGACGAGGAGAAAAACTGTTTTTT.

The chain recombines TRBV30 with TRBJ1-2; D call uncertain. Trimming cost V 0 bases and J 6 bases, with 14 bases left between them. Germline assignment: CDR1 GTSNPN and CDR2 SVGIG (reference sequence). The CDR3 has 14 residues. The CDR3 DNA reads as TGTGCCTGGAGTGTACCGGGCGTAGAGGATGGCTACACCTTC. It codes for CAWSVPGVEDGYTF.